Following are 22 T cell receptor beta chains from one sample sequenced in a study of blood T cell repertoires in COVID-19. Data came from immunoSEQ multiplex PCR; TCRdb stores just in-frame clones and leaves some out. This sample has 250,000 to 400,000 clones, with around nine tenths found just once. Material: PBMCs or T cells enriched from blood (not recorded which). These receptor sequences come from a man aged 55-75 years who had recovered from COVID-19.

The chain uses TRBV5-1 and TRBJ1-5; TRBD1 agrees at 11 bases. The CDR3 length is 15 residues. The germline CDR1 and CDR2 sequences are SGHRS and YFSETQ. The ends lost 4 bases at V and 2 bases at J; junction bases unmatched: 2. DNA for the CDR3: TGCGCCAGCAGCGCGGGACAGGGGGGCAATCAGCCCCAGCATTTT. Its protein is CASSAGQGGNQPQHF.

The chain is built from TRBV7-8 and TRBJ2-1; 9 nucleotides agree with TRBD2. J was trimmed by 1 base and V by 5 bases; bases with no gene match: 6. Germline V gene sequence: CDR1 SGHVS, CDR2 FQNEAQ. The CDR3 contains 16 residues. CDR3 in DNA: TGTGCCAGCAGCCCCTTAACTAGCGGGTCCTACAATGAGCAGTTCTTC. It is translated as CASSPLTSGSYNEQFF.

On this clone itself: Other DNA sequences of this sample code for an identical CDR3. V is TRBV5-1 and J is TRBJ2-1; TRBD2 agrees at 7 bases. V lost 0 bases, J lost 4 bases, and 4 bases stayed unmatched. Germline-derived CDR1 and CDR2 are SGHRS and YFSETQ. The CDR3 has 15 amino acids. CDR3 coding DNA: TGCGCCAGCAGCTTGGGTCTAGCGGATTACAATGAGCAGTTCTTC. Its translation: CASSLGLADYNEQFF.

The chain employs TRBV30 and TRBJ1-5; TRBD1 is a possible D gene (6 bases). The CDR3 has 14 residues. V was pared by 0 bases and J by 3 bases, with 9 bases between. CDR1 is GTSNPN, CDR2 SVGIG, per germline (reference sequence). DNA for the CDR3: TGTGCCTGGAGTGTGGCAGGGGTCAATCAGCCCCAGCATTTT. Amino acid sequence: CAWSVAGVNQPQHF.

Concerning this clone: Other DNA sequences in this sample translate to the same CDR3. The genes are TRBV9 and TRBJ1-2; the D is unclear. Trimming pared 0 bases from V and 2 bases from J, leaving 8 bases between. The CDR3 is made up of 14 amino acids. From germline, CDR1 is SGDLS and CDR2 YYNGEE. CDR3 residues: CASSVGTGNYGYTF. The CDR3 DNA is TGTGCCAGCAGCGTAGGCACGGGAAACTATGGCTACACCTTC.

This clone was recorded only once. The V gene is TRBV4-1, the J gene TRBJ1-2; the match to TRBD1 covers 7 bases. The germline V gene encodes CDR1 MGHRA and CDR2 YSYEKL. CDR3 length: 13 amino acids. The ends lost 4 bases at V and 8 bases at J; junction bases unmatched: 7. The CDR3 bases are TGCGCCAGCAGCCCGACAGGGTGGGACGGCTACACCTTC. Amino acids: CASSPTGWDGYTF.

This sequence joins TRBV3-1 (or the pseudogene TRBV3-2) and TRBJ2-7; 12 bases match TRBD2. Germline trimming cut 6 bases from V and 2 bases from J; bases unmatched to any gene: 14. CDR3 length: 18 amino acids. The V gene's germline CDR1 is LGHDT and CDR2 YNNKEL (reference sequence). CDR3 in DNA: TGTGCCAGCAGGGCGGCTAGCGGGAGGGGAACTGACGCCTACGAGCAGTACTTC. Protein: CASRAASGRGTDAYEQYF.

Only one count was recorded for this clone. V gene TRBV19 combines with J gene TRBJ1-2; D remains ambiguous. The germline V gene encodes CDR1 LNHDA and CDR2 SQIVND (reference sequence). The CDR3 has 12 residues. V shed 5 bases and J shed 3 bases, with 7 bases lying between them. For the CDR3, the DNA is TGTGCCAGTAGTCTCGGTCACTATGGCTACACCTTC. Translating gives CASSLGHYGYTF.

A word on this clone: This CDR3 is also generated by other DNA sequences in the sample. The chain uses TRBV5-1 and TRBJ2-3; no definite D call. This CDR3 spans 14 amino acids. Looked up from germline, CDR1 is SGHRS and CDR2 is YFSETQ. V lost 0 bases to trimming and J lost 0 bases, with 5 bases between them. CDR3 in amino acids: CASSLELSTDTQYF. CDR3 nucleotide sequence: TGCGCCAGCAGCTTGGAGCTCAGCACAGATACGCAGTATTTT. Using reference TRBV5-1 and TRBJ2-3 for the parts outside the CDR3, the full variable domain is KAGVTQTPRYLIKTRGQQVTLSCSPISGHRSVSWYQQTPGQGLQFLFEYFSETQRNKGNFPGRFSGRQFSNSRSEMNVSTLELGDSALYLCASSLELSTDTQYFGPGTRLTVL.

The J gene is TRBJ2-1, the V gene TRBV5-4, with 13 bases identical to TRBD2. Germline values: CDR1 SGHNT, CDR2 YYREEE (reference sequence). There are 16 residues in the CDR3. Trimming at V came to 0 bases and at J to 6 bases, leaving 3 bases not matched to a gene. CDR3 sequence: CASSLGGTSGINEQFF. The CDR3 DNA reads as TGTGCCAGCAGCTTGGGAGGGACTAGCGGGATCAATGAGCAGTTCTTC.

The gene calls are TRBV19 and TRBJ1-6, with 7 bases fitting TRBD1. The CDR3 spans 14 residues. V lost 7 bases, J lost 8 bases, and 8 bases stayed unmatched. Looked up from germline, CDR1 is LNHDA and CDR2 is SQIVND (reference sequence). Here the CDR3 reads CASKGARGYSPLHF. The CDR3 DNA reads as TGTGCCAGTAAAGGGGCCAGGGGGTATTCACCCCTCCACTTT. The full variable domain, its missing parts supplied by reference TRBV19 and TRBJ1-6, is DGGITQSPKYLFRKEGQNVTLSCEQNLNHDAMYWYRQDPGQGLRLIYYSQIVNDFQKGDIAEGYSVSREKKESFPLTVTSAQKNPTAFYLCASKGARGYSPLHFGNGTRLTVT.

J is TRBJ1-5 and V is TRBV28; D remains unclear. The V end was cut by 8 bases, the J end by 7 bases, with 12 bases between. Germline lookup yields CDR1 MDHEN and CDR2 SYDVKM. The CDR3 loop spans 12 amino acids. The CDR3 protein is CASLGGGQPQHF. The CDR3 DNA reads as TGTGCCAGCCTAGGTGGAGGGCAGCCCCAGCATTTT.

J is TRBJ1-4 and V is TRBV19, with 7 bases lining up with TRBD1. This CDR3 has 16 residues. Germline V CDR1 and CDR2: LNHDA, SQIVND (reference sequence). V was pared by 2 bases and J by 8 bases, with 11 bases of the junction left unmatched. In DNA form, the CDR3 reads TGTGCCAGTAGTATAAAGCCGGACAGGCCGGAAGAAAAACTGTTTTTT. It encodes CASSIKPDRPEEKLFF.

The J gene is TRBJ2-5, the V gene TRBV5-1; TRBD2 agrees at 14 bases. The CDR3 consists of 15 residues. Trimming at V came to 4 bases and at J to 5 bases, leaving 4 bases not matched to a gene. CDR1 and CDR2 from the germline V gene are SGHRS and YFSETQ. DNA for the CDR3: TGCGCCAGCAGCAGGCGGACTAGCGGGAGGGAGACCCAGTACTTC. Protein sequence: CASSRRTSGRETQYF.

This chain links TRBV5-4 with TRBJ1-6; weak D call: TRBD1 (5 bases). The CDR3 totals 12 residues. Per the germline V gene, CDR1 is SGHNT and CDR2 is YYREEE (reference sequence). V was cut by 4 bases and J by 8 bases, with 7 bases left in between. This CDR3 is CASSKGDSPLHF. DNA of the CDR3: TGTGCCAGCAGCAAAGGGGATTCACCCCTCCACTTT.

This clone was seen more than once but under ten times. The chain couples TRBV28 to TRBJ1-2; 8 bases align to TRBD1. The CDR3 loop spans 13 amino acids. V trimming: 6 bases; J trimming: 8 bases; junction bases outside the gene matches: 8. Germline V CDR1 and CDR2: MDHEN, SYDVKM. The DNA of the CDR3 is TGTGCCAGCAGCACCGGACAGGGCGGAGGCTACACCTTC. It codes for CASSTGQGGGYTF.

In DNA, the CDR3 is TGTGCCAGCTCCCCCTTTGCTAGCGGGAGTTTCGGCACAGATACGCAGTATTTT. It translates to CASSPFASGSFGTDTQYF. The rearrangement links TRBV18 to TRBJ2-3, with 10 bases lining up with TRBD2. Germline V CDR1 and CDR2: KGHSH, LQKENI. J lost 1 base, V lost 6 bases, and 13 bases had no gene match. The CDR3 covers 18 residues.

The chain carries TRBV4-3 and TRBJ2-1; 7 bases are a match to TRBD2. The V segment lost 0 bases and the J segment 2 bases; nucleotides outside the gene matches: 1. From germline, CDR1 is LGHNA and CDR2 YSLEER. This CDR3 is 15 amino acids long. The CDR3 loop is CASSQDSGPYNEQFF. The DNA of the CDR3 is TGCGCCAGCAGCCAAGATAGCGGGCCCTACAATGAGCAGTTCTTC.

The chain employs TRBV5-1 and TRBJ1-1, with 9 bases lining up with TRBD1. Per germline, CDR1 SGHRS and CDR2 YFSETQ. Trimming took 5 bases from V and 6 from J; bases not matched to a gene: 11. This CDR3 region has 15 residues. CDR3 in DNA: TGCGCCAGCAGGCCGGGACAGGGTTTGAGCGCTGAAGCTTTCTTT. It encodes CASRPGQGLSAEAFF.

The V gene is TRBV2, the J gene TRBJ1-1, with 10 bases identical to TRBD1. Losses at the gene ends were 7 bases for V and 4 bases for J; bases not matched to a gene: 9. This CDR3 has 15 residues. In germline, CDR1 is SNHLY, CDR2 FYNNEI. CDR3: CASTPTGGAATEAFF. The CDR3 coding sequence is TGTGCCAGCACCCCGACAGGGGGCGCGGCCACTGAAGCTTTCTTT.

This clone was seen a single time. The chain links TRBV6-5 to TRBJ2-7; maybe TRBD2 (6 bases). Between the trimmed V and J ends, which lost 0 bases and 3 bases, there was a span of 12 bases. The CDR3 contains 15 residues. The germline gives CDR1 MNHEY, CDR2 SVGAGI. The CDR3 nucleotides read TGTGCCAGCAGTTACTCGTCGGGGGACCTCTACGAGCAGTACTTC. Its protein is CASSYSSGDLYEQYF.

The chain combines TRBV6-5 with TRBJ1-5; the D gene is possibly TRBD1 (5 bases). The germline CDR1 and CDR2 sequences are MNHEY and SVGAGI. Trimming took 7 bases from V and 1 from J, leaving 14 bases between them. The CDR3 runs to 15 residues. CDR3 amino acids: CASIPTAGSNQPQHF. The DNA for the CDR3 is TGTGCCAGCATCCCGACAGCGGGGAGCAATCAGCCCCAGCATTTT.